The 28 T cell receptor beta chains given below trace back to one sample, sequenced in a study of post-analysis software for immune sequencing data. Their target antigens are unknown. Regarding the study as a whole: TRBV segments more frequent in patients than in controls numbered roughly 5 and included TRBV5-6, TRBV5-1 and TRBV20-1.

TCR beta cDNA libraries included unique molecular identifiers. MiXCR, run by TCRdb on the PCR reads, gives a single entry per CDR3 protein. The table has 250,000 to 300,000 distinct CDR3 sequences, 36% seen once. Sequencing was carried out using blood. The receptors stem from a girl aged 5-17 years with multiple sclerosis.

This clonotype was detected once. The V gene is TRBV14, the J gene TRBJ2-5; the D gene could be TRBD1 or TRBD2 (5 bases each). Trimming pared 7 bases from V and 5 bases from J, leaving 14 bases between. The CDR3 runs 13 residues. The germline V gene encodes CDR1 SGHDN and CDR2 FVKESK. CDR3 region: CASTRGVGETQYF. DNA for the CDR3: TGTGCCAGCACGAGAGGGGTTGGGGAGACCCAGTACTTC.

As for this clonotype: It may be a read error: a sequence one base away is much more abundant. The chain employs TRBV6-1 and TRBJ2-1, with TRBD2 matching over 11 bases. Germline V gene data show CDR1 as MNHNS and CDR2 as SASEGT. This CDR3 is built from 15 residues. The CDR3 bases are TGTTCCAGCAGTGATGTAGCGGGGGGGGGAAATGAGCAGTTCTTC. Translating it yields CSSSDVAGGGNEQFF.

This clonotype was seen at least ten times. This chain links TRBV20-1 with TRBJ2-1, with 7 bases fitting TRBD1. Germline V gene data show CDR1 as DFQATT and CDR2 as SNEGSKA (reference sequence). J gave up 2 bases and V 6 bases, and 10 bases lay outside the gene matches. CDR3 length: 15 residues. The CDR3 protein is CSATNRGKTYNEQFF. The CDR3 bases are TGCAGTGCCACGAACAGGGGCAAAACCTACAATGAGCAGTTCTTC.

V usage is TRBV7-9 and J usage is TRBJ1-6; D is perhaps TRBD1 (5 bases). In germline, CDR1 is SEHNR, CDR2 FQNEAQ (reference sequence). The CDR3 loop spans 15 amino acids. With 0 bases removed from V and 6 bases from J, the gap between germline ends came to 9 bases. The CDR3 nucleotides read TGTGCCAGCAGCTTAGCGGGACTACTTAATTCACCCCTCCACTTT. It encodes CASSLAGLLNSPLHF.

The rearrangement joins TRBV3-1 to TRBJ2-1, with TRBD2 identical over 7 bases. Per germline, CDR1 LGHDT and CDR2 YNNKEL (reference sequence). Trimming at V came to 8 bases and at J to 7 bases, leaving 8 bases not matched to a gene. This CDR3 spans 13 amino acids. CDR3 nucleotides: TGTGCCAGCTTTGGCGGGGGACGAAATGAGCAGTTCTTC. This sequence encodes CASFGGGRNEQFF.

Only a few counts were recorded for this clonotype. This clone may be a read error of a much larger clone one base away. The genes are TRBV28 and TRBJ2-5, with TRBD2 matching over 10 bases. Germline CDR1 reads MDHEN; CDR2 reads SYDVKM. J was trimmed by 11 bases and V by 7 bases; bases with no gene match: 25. The CDR3 has 18 amino acids. The CDR3 sequence: CASTQGSGRTPQYNEQYF. DNA of the CDR3: TGTGCCAGCACCCAGGGTAGCGGGAGGACCCCACAGTACAATGAGCAGTACTTC.

The chain uses TRBV28 and TRBJ2-5; D unclear. The germline V gene encodes CDR1 MDHEN and CDR2 SYDVKM. The V gene lost 5 bases and the J gene lost 1 base, with 8 bases spanning the gap. This CDR3 comprises 13 residues. CDR3 sequence: CASSGVSQETQYF. Written as DNA, the CDR3 is TGTGCCAGCAGTGGGGTGAGCCAAGAGACCCAGTACTTC.

This chain links TRBV7-9 with TRBJ2-3, with 7 bases that match TRBD2. In germline, CDR1 is SEHNR, CDR2 FQNEAQ (reference sequence). This CDR3 contains 16 residues. With V trimmed by 2 bases and J by 3 bases, 8 bases remained unmatched. The CDR3 loop reads CASSLQLAVMTDTQYF. The CDR3 nucleotides read TGTGCCAGCAGCTTACAGCTAGCGGTCATGACAGATACGCAGTATTTT.

This clonotype occurred a few times. This may be a read error: a much more frequent sequence differs by one nucleotide. The chain combines TRBV5-1 with TRBJ2-5; 10 nucleotides align to TRBD2. There are 16 residues in the CDR3. Germline-derived CDR1 and CDR2 are SGHRS and YFSETQ. V lost 4 bases to trimming and J lost 11 bases; unmatched junction nucleotides: 17. For the CDR3, the DNA is TGCGCCAGCAGCCCACTCGCTAGCGGGGGCTACAATGAGCAGTACTTC. It translates to CASSPLASGGYNEQYF.

This clonotype was seen only a few times. V gene TRBV29-1 combines with J gene TRBJ2-2; D is unclear. Germline CDR1 is SQVTM and CDR2 is ANQGSEA. The CDR3 is 11 residues long. V shed 0 bases and J shed 9 bases, with 5 bases lying between them. The chain's CDR3 is CSVEEKWELFF. DNA of the CDR3: TGCAGCGTTGAAGAGAAATGGGAGCTGTTTTTT.

The chain employs TRBV20-1 and TRBJ2-3; 8 positions match TRBD1. With 1 base clipped from V and 4 bases from J, the junction kept 7 bases outside the gene matches. The V gene's germline CDR1 is DFQATT and CDR2 SNEGSKA (reference sequence). The CDR3 contains 15 residues. The CDR3 DNA follows: TGCAGTGCTAGAGTTCGGGACAGGTACCCAGATACGCAGTATTTT. The encoded protein is CSARVRDRYPDTQYF.

This clonotype was seen ten or more times. The chain couples TRBV25-1 to TRBJ2-5; D not certain. CDR1 and CDR2 (germline): MGHDK, SYGVNS. V was pared by 9 bases and J by 4 bases, with 15 bases between. CDR3 size: 13 residues. The CDR3 DNA reads as TGTGCCAGTACTCAAGGGTATAGAGAGACCCAGTACTTC. Residues: CASTQGYRETQYF.

As for this clonotype: This may stem from a read error, because a much larger clone lies one nucleotide away. The V call is TRBV28, the J call TRBJ2-7; unclear D gene. V was trimmed by 6 bases and J by 7 bases, leaving 25 bases between them. This CDR3 region has 16 residues. In germline, CDR1 is MDHEN, CDR2 SYDVKM. The CDR3 region has the DNA TGTGCCAGCAGCTCCCCCTACAGTGCCTCCTACAATGAGCAGTACTTC. This translates into CASSSPYSASYNEQYF.

This clonotype was observed at least ten times. At one boundary the junction diverges from the germline segment, which might be a read error. V usage is TRBV20-1 and J usage is TRBJ2-5, with a tentative D call TRBD2 (5 bases). The CDR3 loop spans 14 amino acids. The V gene's germline CDR1 is DFQATT and CDR2 SNEGSKA (reference sequence). CDR3: CSAGDTGNKETQYF. The CDR3 DNA follows: TGCAGTGCTGGAGATACCGGGAACAAAGAGACCCAGTACTTC.

This clonotype has only one observation. V gene TRBV5-1 combines with J gene TRBJ2-5; D remains ambiguous. The J call may be mistaken, given a closer DNA end match to TRBJ2-7. This CDR3 region has 14 residues. Germline lookup yields CDR1 SGHRS and CDR2 YFSETQ. The CDR3 DNA follows: TGCGCCAGCAGCTTGGACCCGTCCACCTACGAGCAGTACTTC. This encodes CASSLDPSTYEQYF.

V usage is TRBV4-1 and J usage is TRBJ2-1, with TRBD1 identical over 7 bases. The CDR3 runs 15 residues. The V gene's germline CDR1 is MGHRA and CDR2 YSYEKL. J gave up 0 bases and V 4 bases, and 3 bases lay outside the gene matches. CDR3 coding DNA: TGCGCCAGCAGCCCCAGGGACAGCTCCTACAATGAGCAGTTCTTC. This translates into CASSPRDSSYNEQFF.

This clonotype came up many times. The rearrangement uses TRBV7-2 and TRBJ2-5, with D perhaps TRBD2 (6 bases). Germline V gene sequence: CDR1 SGHTA, CDR2 FQGNSA. V was cut by 1 base and J by 0 bases, with 9 bases left in between. The CDR3 has 15 residues. DNA of the CDR3: TGTGCCAGCAGCTTAGGTGGGGGGTACCAAGAGACCCAGTACTTC. Its translation is CASSLGGGYQETQYF.

J is TRBJ1-6 and V is TRBV7-6, with 7 bases identical to TRBD1. The germline V gene has CDR1 SGHVS and CDR2 FNYEAQ. This CDR3 has 14 amino acids. V shed 6 bases, J shed 7 bases, and the junction held 6 bases outside the gene matches. The CDR3 protein is CASSETGENSPLHF. The DNA for the CDR3 is TGTGCCAGCAGTGAAACAGGGGAGAATTCACCCCTCCACTTT.

This clonotype was counted at least ten times. CDR3 loop: CATKPGPRQDTQYF. For the CDR3, the DNA is TGTGCCACCAAGCCGGGACCCAGGCAGGATACGCAGTATTTT. The chain combines TRBV15 with TRBJ2-3, with D perhaps given as TRBD1 or TRBD2 (5 bases each). Germline loops: CDR1 LNHNV, CDR2 YYDKDF (reference sequence). V lost 7 bases and J 6 bases, leaving 17 bases between the germline ends. CDR3 length equals 14 residues.

This clonotype was observed at least ten times. The chain is built from TRBV30 and TRBJ2-1; 9 nucleotides match TRBD2. V lost 3 bases to trimming and J lost 3 bases; unmatched junction nucleotides: 9. Germline assignment: CDR1 GTSNPN and CDR2 SVGIG (reference sequence). The CDR3 extends over 16 amino acids. CDR3 nucleotides: TGTGCCTGGAGCGTAAATGGACTAGCGATCTACAATGAGCAGTTCTTC. This codes for CAWSVNGLAIYNEQFF.

This clonotype has at least ten counts. This chain links TRBV6-1 with TRBJ1-2; 8 nucleotides match TRBD1. CDR3 length: 14 residues. With V trimmed by 8 bases and J by 4 bases, 9 bases remained unmatched. The germline V gene encodes CDR1 MNHNS and CDR2 SASEGT. In DNA form, the CDR3 reads TGTGCCAGCGGCAGAACAGGGACAGGCTATGGCTACACCTTC. This gives the protein CASGRTGTGYGYTF.

This clonotype was recorded at least ten times. The chain employs TRBV27 and TRBJ1-2, with a tentative D call TRBD1 (6 bases). Trimming removed 4 bases at V and 4 bases at J, with 13 bases between. The CDR3 covers 14 residues. Per germline, CDR1 MNHEY and CDR2 SMNVEV (reference sequence). The CDR3 protein is CASSWGAVGYGYTF. The CDR3 coding sequence is TGTGCCAGCAGTTGGGGGGCCGTTGGCTATGGCTACACCTTC.

This clonotype appeared many times. The rearrangement uses TRBV27 and TRBJ1-5, with D uncertain. The V end lost 3 bases, the J end lost 1 base, and 7 bases lay between the germline ends. CDR3 length: 14 amino acids. Germline CDR1 is MNHEY and CDR2 is SMNVEV (reference sequence). The DNA for the CDR3 is TGTGCCAGCAGTTTTGCGGGAAGCAATCAGCCCCAGCATTTT. It translates to CASSFAGSNQPQHF.

This clonotype occurred a few times. CDR3 DNA: TGTGCCAGTAGGGATTATTCGACCCGACCCGGGGAGCTGTTTTTT. The encoded protein is CASRDYSTRPGELFF. The chain recombines TRBV19 with TRBJ2-2, with D unclear. Germline V lookup: CDR1 LNHDA, CDR2 SQIVND (reference sequence). Trimming stripped 6 bases from V and 6 bases from J, with 17 bases between. This CDR3 has 15 amino acids.

At least ten counts were recorded for this clonotype. This chain connects TRBV7-2 to TRBJ2-1; 10 bases are shared with TRBD2. CDR3 length: 14 amino acids. CDR1 and CDR2 from the germline V gene are SGHTA and FQGNSA. With 5 bases clipped from V and 10 bases from J, the junction kept 8 bases outside the gene matches. This CDR3 reads CASSPLAGAGEQFF. CDR3 DNA: TGTGCCAGCAGCCCTCTAGCGGGAGCGGGAGAGCAGTTCTTC.

The table lists this clonotype with a few counts. The chain joins TRBV6-2 or TRBV6-3 to TRBJ2-3; the match to TRBD2 covers 10 bases. The V and J ends lost 5 bases and 4 bases, in that order; junction bases with no gene match: 9. The length of the CDR3 is 16 residues. Germline CDR1 reads MNHEY; CDR2 reads SVGEGT. The DNA of the CDR3 is TGTGCCAGCAGTGACGCTAGCGGGGGAAGGGCAGATACGCAGTATTTT. This translates into CASSDASGGRADTQYF.

CDR3 amino acids: CAISDYHRDGEAFF. CDR3 DNA sequence: TGTGCCATCAGTGACTACCACCGGGACGGCGAAGCTTTCTTT. The V gene is TRBV10-3, the J gene TRBJ1-1; a weak D match, TRBD1 (5 bases). Trimming left V 3 bases short and J 8 bases short, with 16 bases between. This CDR3 has 14 residues. Per the germline V gene, CDR1 is ENHRY and CDR2 is SYGVKD.

As concerns this clonotype: This may be a read error, as it is one base from a much larger clone. This chain joins TRBV6-5 and TRBJ2-3; the match to TRBD2 covers 7 bases. The germline V gene has CDR1 MNHEY and CDR2 SVGAGI. The CDR3 length is 14 residues. CDR3: CTSRRGGLADTQYF. In DNA, the CDR3 is TGTACCAGCAGACGGGGAGGACTAGCAGATACGCAGTATTTT.